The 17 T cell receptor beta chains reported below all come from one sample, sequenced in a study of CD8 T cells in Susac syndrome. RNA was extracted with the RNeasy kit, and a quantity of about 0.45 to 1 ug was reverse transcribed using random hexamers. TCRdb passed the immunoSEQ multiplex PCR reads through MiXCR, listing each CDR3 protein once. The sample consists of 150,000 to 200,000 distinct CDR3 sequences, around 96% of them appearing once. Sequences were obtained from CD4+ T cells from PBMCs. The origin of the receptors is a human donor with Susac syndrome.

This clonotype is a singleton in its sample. The CDR3 region has the DNA TGTGCCAGCAGTTACGGTAGCGGGAGTGTCAATGAGCAGTTCTTC. Protein product: CASSYGSGSVNEQFF. This chain links TRBV6-5 with TRBJ2-1; 9 bases map to TRBD2. The V gene's germline CDR1 is MNHEY and CDR2 SVGAGI. This CDR3 has 15 amino acids. The V gene end was trimmed by 2 bases and the J gene end by 6 bases; junction bases not matched to a gene: 5.

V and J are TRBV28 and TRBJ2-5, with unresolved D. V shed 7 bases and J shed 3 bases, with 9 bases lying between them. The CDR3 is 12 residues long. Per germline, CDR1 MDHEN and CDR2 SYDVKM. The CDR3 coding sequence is TGTGCCAGCAAAAAGGGAAAAGAGACCCAGTACTTC. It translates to CASKKGKETQYF.

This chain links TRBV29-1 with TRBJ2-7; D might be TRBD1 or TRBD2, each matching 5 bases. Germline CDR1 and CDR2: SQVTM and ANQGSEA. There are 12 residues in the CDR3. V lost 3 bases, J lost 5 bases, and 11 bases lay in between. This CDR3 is CSVDGGLNEQYF. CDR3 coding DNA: TGCAGCGTTGATGGGGGTTTGAACGAGCAGTACTTC.

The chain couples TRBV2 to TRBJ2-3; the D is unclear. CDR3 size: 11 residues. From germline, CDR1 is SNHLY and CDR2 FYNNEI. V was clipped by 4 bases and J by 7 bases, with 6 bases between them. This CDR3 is CASSGGNTQYF. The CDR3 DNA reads TGTGCCAGCAGTGGCGGAAATACGCAGTATTTT.

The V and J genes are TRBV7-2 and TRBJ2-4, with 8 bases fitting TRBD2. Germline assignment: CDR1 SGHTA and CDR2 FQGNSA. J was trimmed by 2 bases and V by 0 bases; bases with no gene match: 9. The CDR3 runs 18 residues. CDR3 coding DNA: TGTGCCAGCAGCTTAGCTCAGCGCGGGAGGCGAACCAAAAACATTCAGTACTTC. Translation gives CASSLAQRGRRTKNIQYF.

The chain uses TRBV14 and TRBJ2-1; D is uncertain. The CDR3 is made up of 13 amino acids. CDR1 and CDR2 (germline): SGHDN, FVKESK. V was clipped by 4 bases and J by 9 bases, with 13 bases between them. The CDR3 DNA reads TGTGCCAGCAGCCGACCCGAAGAGGTTGAGCAGTTCTTC. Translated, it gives CASSRPEEVEQFF. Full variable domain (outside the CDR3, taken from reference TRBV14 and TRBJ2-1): EAGVTQFPSHSVIEKGQTVTLRCDPISGHDNLYWYRRVMGKEIKFLLHFVKESKQDESGMPNNRFLAERTGGTYSTLKVQPAELEDSGVYFCASSRPEEVEQFFGPGTRLTVL.

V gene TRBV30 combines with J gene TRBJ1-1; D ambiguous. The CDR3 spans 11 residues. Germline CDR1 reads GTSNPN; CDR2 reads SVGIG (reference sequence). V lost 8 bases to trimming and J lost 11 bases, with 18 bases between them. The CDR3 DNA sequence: TGTGCCCAAGGAGGATACCTAGAGGCTTTCTTT. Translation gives CAQGGYLEAFF.

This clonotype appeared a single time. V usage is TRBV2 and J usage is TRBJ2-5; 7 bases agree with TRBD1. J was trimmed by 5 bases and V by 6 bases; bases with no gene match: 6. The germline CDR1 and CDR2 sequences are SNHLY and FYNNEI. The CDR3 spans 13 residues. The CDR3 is CASSAGGGETQYF. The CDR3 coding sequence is TGTGCCAGCAGCGCAGGGGGTGGGGAGACCCAGTACTTC.

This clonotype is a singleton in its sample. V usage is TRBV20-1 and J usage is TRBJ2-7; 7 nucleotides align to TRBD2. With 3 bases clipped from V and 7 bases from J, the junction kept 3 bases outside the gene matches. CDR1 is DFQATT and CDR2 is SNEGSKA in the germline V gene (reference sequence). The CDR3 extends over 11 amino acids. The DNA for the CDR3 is TGCAGTGCTAGTCTCGGGAGGGAGCAGTACGTC. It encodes CSASLGREQYV.

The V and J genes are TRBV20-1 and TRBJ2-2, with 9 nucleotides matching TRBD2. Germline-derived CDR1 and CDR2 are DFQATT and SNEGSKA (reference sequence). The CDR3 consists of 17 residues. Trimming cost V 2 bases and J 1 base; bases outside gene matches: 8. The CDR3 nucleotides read TGCAGTGCTAGACCCCATCTAGCGGGGAGGAACACCGGGGAGCTGTTTTTT. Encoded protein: CSARPHLAGRNTGELFF.

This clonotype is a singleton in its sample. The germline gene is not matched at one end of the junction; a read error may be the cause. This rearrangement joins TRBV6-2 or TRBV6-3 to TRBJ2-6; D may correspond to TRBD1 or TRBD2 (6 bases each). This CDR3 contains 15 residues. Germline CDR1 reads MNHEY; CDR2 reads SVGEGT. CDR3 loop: CASTYGGAGANVLTF. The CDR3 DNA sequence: TGTGCCAGCACTTACGGGGGCGCTGGGGCCAACGTCCTGACTTTC.

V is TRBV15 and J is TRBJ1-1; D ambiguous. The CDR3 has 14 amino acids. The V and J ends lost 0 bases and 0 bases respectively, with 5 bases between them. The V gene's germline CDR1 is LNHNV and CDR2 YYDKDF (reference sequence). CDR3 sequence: CATSRDLLNTEAFF. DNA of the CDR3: TGTGCCACCAGCAGAGATTTACTGAACACTGAAGCTTTCTTT.

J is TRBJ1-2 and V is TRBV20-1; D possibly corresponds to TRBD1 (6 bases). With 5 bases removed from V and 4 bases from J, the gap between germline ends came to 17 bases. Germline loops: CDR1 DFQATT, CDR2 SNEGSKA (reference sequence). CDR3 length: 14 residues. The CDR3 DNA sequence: TGCAGTGCTTCCACCAGGGGTCGGGGCTATGGCTACACCTTC. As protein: CSASTRGRGYGYTF.

DNA for the CDR3: TGCAGCGCCCTCAGAAATGAGCAGTTCTTC. As protein: CSALRNEQFF. The genes are TRBV29-1 and TRBJ2-1; D not resolved. The CDR3 runs to 10 residues. V gave up 7 bases and J gave up 7 bases, with 8 bases separating them. Per the germline V gene, CDR1 is SQVTM and CDR2 is ANQGSEA.

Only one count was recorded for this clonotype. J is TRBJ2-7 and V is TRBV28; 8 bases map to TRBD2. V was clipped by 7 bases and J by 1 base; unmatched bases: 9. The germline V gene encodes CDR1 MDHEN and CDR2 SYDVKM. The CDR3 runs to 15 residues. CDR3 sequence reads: CASNPGVAGSYEQYF. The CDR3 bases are TGTGCCAGCAACCCGGGGGTAGCGGGGTCCTACGAGCAGTACTTC.

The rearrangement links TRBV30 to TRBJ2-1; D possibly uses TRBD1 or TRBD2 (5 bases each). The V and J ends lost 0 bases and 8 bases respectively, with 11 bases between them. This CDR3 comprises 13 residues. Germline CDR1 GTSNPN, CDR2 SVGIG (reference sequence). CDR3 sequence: CAWSVGTEDEQFF. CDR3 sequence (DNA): TGTGCCTGGAGTGTGGGGACCGAAGATGAGCAGTTCTTC.

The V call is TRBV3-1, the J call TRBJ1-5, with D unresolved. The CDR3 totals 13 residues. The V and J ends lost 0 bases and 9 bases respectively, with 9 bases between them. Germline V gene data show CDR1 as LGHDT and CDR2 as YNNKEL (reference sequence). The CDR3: CASSQEGRRPQHF. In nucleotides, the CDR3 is TGTGCCAGCAGCCAAGAAGGGAGGAGGCCCCAGCATTTT. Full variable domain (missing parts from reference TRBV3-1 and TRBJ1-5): DTAVSQTPKYLVTQMGNDKSIKCEQNLGHDTMYWYKQDSKKFLKIMFSYNNKELIINETVPNRFSPKSPDKAHLNLHINSLELGDSAVYFCASSQEGRRPQHFGDGTRLSIL.